Shown below are 20 T cell receptor beta chains from a single sample sequenced in a study of cytomegalovirus exposure and HLA in healthy donors (dated by TCRdb to the late 2010s). Library preparation was by the immunoSEQ multiplex PCR assay. TCRdb provides this immuneACCESS table in a form limited to in-frame rearrangements. Some clones are lacking; in checked studies, under half of them reflect an unresolved V gene, and why the rest are absent is not known. This sample lists approximately 80,000 clones; 93% were detected once. In total, the top ten clones hold around 3.5% of the sample. Sequenced sample: PBMCs. These receptors were obtained from a woman in her 30s in good health and CMV-seronegative.

This clone was found once. The chain is built from TRBV19 and TRBJ2-5, with D possibly matching TRBD2 (6 bases). Trimming left V 3 bases short and J 4 bases short, with 15 bases between. In germline, CDR1 is LNHDA, CDR2 SQIVND (reference sequence). The CDR3 spans 15 residues. The DNA of the CDR3 is TGTGCCAGTAGTATGAACGGGGGATGGGGAGAGACCCAGTACTTC. As protein: CASSMNGGWGETQYF.

As to this clone: An end of the junction does not agree with germline; a read error may underlie this. Different DNA sequences within this sample yield the same CDR3. The gene calls are TRBV9 and TRBJ1-3, with 7 bases matching TRBD1. The CDR3 extends over 16 amino acids. Germline V gives CDR1 SGDLS, CDR2 YYNGEE. The CDR3 sequence: CASSVEQGFSGNTIYF. CDR3 nucleotide sequence: TGTGCCAGCAGTGTAGAACAGGGGTTCTCTGGAAACACCATATATTTT.

The chain links TRBV4-1 to TRBJ1-1, with D perhaps matching TRBD1 (6 bases). Trimming left V 0 bases short and J 6 bases short, with 17 bases between. Germline lookup yields CDR1 MGHRA and CDR2 YSYEKL. The CDR3 is made up of 16 amino acids. The CDR3 DNA sequence: TGCGCCAGCAGCCAAGAAACACAGGGATTCGGGGCTGAAGCTTTCTTT. Encoded protein: CASSQETQGFGAEAFF.

V gene TRBV7-8 combines with J gene TRBJ1-5; weak D call: TRBD1 (6 bases). The germline V gene encodes CDR1 SGHVS and CDR2 FQNEAQ. The ends were cut back, 1 base at V and 4 bases at J, with 8 bases in the middle. The CDR3 runs to 14 residues. The CDR3 loop is CASSLEQGNQPQHF. The DNA of the CDR3 is TGTGCCAGCAGCTTAGAACAGGGTAATCAGCCCCAGCATTTT.

In the case of this clone: The identical CDR3 is also encoded by other nucleotide sequences in the sample. The chain couples TRBV19 to TRBJ1-5, with 9 bases aligning to TRBD1. Germline V gene data show CDR1 as LNHDA and CDR2 as SQIVND (reference sequence). The CDR3 is made up of 14 amino acids. This CDR3 is CTSGTGLGNQPQHF. The DNA for the CDR3 is TGTACCTCCGGGACAGGGTTAGGCAATCAGCCCCAGCATTTT.

The chain employs TRBV6-1 and TRBJ1-5; 8 nucleotides line up with TRBD1. There are 14 residues in the CDR3. CDR1 and CDR2 from the germline V gene are MNHNS and SASEGT. V lost 5 bases, J lost 6 bases, and 6 bases stayed unmatched. CDR3 bases: TGTGCCAGCAGTAACCAGGGGGCTCGTCAGCCCCAGCATTTT. Translated, it gives CASSNQGARQPQHF.

J is TRBJ2-5 and V is TRBV7-2, with TRBD1 matching over 7 bases. The V and J ends lost 2 bases and 2 bases, in that order; junction bases with no gene match: 5. The germline gives CDR1 SGHTA, CDR2 FQGNSA. This CDR3 is built from 15 residues. CDR3 in DNA: TGTGCCAGCAGCTTATGGACAGGACCTCAAGAGACCCAGTACTTC. Protein product: CASSLWTGPQETQYF.

The chain links TRBV19 to TRBJ2-5; 12 nucleotides line up with TRBD2. The CDR3 is 17 amino acids. V was clipped by 5 bases and J by 4 bases; unmatched bases: 11. In germline, CDR1 is LNHDA, CDR2 SQIVND (reference sequence). CDR3 bases: TGTGCCAGTAGTCCGGACCTTCTAGCGGGGGGGCGAGAGACCCAGTACTTC. Protein: CASSPDLLAGGRETQYF.

J is TRBJ1-4 and V is TRBV7-2, with D perhaps matching TRBD1 (5 bases). CDR1 and CDR2 (germline): SGHTA, FQGNSA. The length of the CDR3 is 14 residues. With 1 base removed from V and 3 bases from J, the gap between germline ends came to 6 bases. The CDR3 spells CASSLGGANEKLFF. CDR3 in DNA: TGTGCCAGCAGCTTAGGGGGCGCTAATGAAAAACTGTTTTTT.

The chain combines TRBV5-1 with TRBJ2-7; D possibly corresponds to TRBD1 (5 bases). Trimming took off 2 bases at V and 4 bases at J, with 10 bases between the two ends. The CDR3 runs 13 residues. The germline V gene encodes CDR1 SGHRS and CDR2 YFSETQ. CDR3 region: CASSFDSPYEQYF. The CDR3 bases are TGCGCCAGCAGCTTTGACAGTCCATACGAGCAGTACTTC.

This chain joins TRBV19 and TRBJ1-1; possible D gene TRBD1, 5 bases. Germline CDR1 is LNHDA and CDR2 is SQIVND (reference sequence). The CDR3 totals 13 residues. The V end was cut by 1 base, the J end by 5 bases, with 8 bases between. The CDR3 DNA sequence: TGTGCCAGTAGTATAGGGAAGGGGACTGAAGCTTTCTTT. Translating it yields CASSIGKGTEAFF.

V usage is TRBV19 and J usage is TRBJ1-1; possibly TRBD1 for D (6 bases). CDR1 and CDR2 (germline): LNHDA, SQIVND (reference sequence). The CDR3 spans 14 residues. Trimming took off 6 bases at V and 10 bases at J, with 21 bases between the two ends. The CDR3 sequence is CASRSGQGIGGAFF. The CDR3 DNA reads as TGTGCCAGTAGATCGGGACAAGGGATAGGGGGAGCTTTCTTT.

The chain is built from TRBV7-3 and TRBJ2-1; D possibly corresponds to TRBD2 (6 bases). Germline V CDR1 and CDR2: SGHTA, FQGTGA. The V and J ends lost 2 bases and 7 bases respectively, with 18 bases between them. The CDR3 extends over 16 amino acids. CDR3: CASSLVGGAVQNEQFF. DNA for the CDR3: TGTGCCAGCAGCTTAGTCGGGGGAGCTGTTCAAAATGAGCAGTTCTTC.

This chain links TRBV19 with TRBJ2-1, with D tentatively TRBD1 (6 bases). The CDR3 has 14 residues. The V gene's germline CDR1 is LNHDA and CDR2 SQIVND (reference sequence). The V end was cut by 7 bases, the J end by 9 bases, with 19 bases between. This CDR3 is CASTITGSKTEQFF. The CDR3 DNA reads as TGTGCCAGTACCATTACAGGGAGTAAGACTGAGCAGTTCTTC.

The CDR3 sequence: CASSASSGATYNEQFF. CDR3 sequence (DNA): TGTGCCAGCAGCGCATCTAGCGGGGCTACCTACAATGAGCAGTTCTTC. V usage is TRBV7-3 and J usage is TRBJ2-1; 9 bases are a match to TRBD2. CDR3 size: 16 residues. J was trimmed by 2 bases and V by 5 bases; bases with no gene match: 7. Germline lookup yields CDR1 SGHTA and CDR2 FQGTGA.

This chain links TRBV2 with TRBJ1-2; weak D call: TRBD1 (5 bases). The CDR3 runs 14 residues. Per germline, CDR1 SNHLY and CDR2 FYNNEI. Between the trimmed V and J ends, which lost 1 base and 6 bases, there was a span of 12 bases. The CDR3 here is CASSEVKGRNGYTF. The CDR3 DNA is TGTGCCAGCAGTGAAGTTAAGGGGCGAAATGGCTACACCTTC.

The chain combines TRBV9 with TRBJ2-1, with a tentative D call TRBD1 (6 bases). The CDR3 spans 17 residues. V lost 0 bases and J 4 bases, leaving 17 bases between the germline ends. CDR1 and CDR2 (germline): SGDLS, YYNGEE. The CDR3 nucleotides are TGTGCCAGCAGCGTAGGAGGGGGTTCGGTTAATTACAATGAGCAGTTCTTC. Protein product: CASSVGGGSVNYNEQFF.

The genes are TRBV9 and TRBJ2-2, with TRBD1 matching 7 bases. Germline values: CDR1 SGDLS, CDR2 YYNGEE. Unmatched junction bases numbered 5, after V lost 4 bases and J lost 2 bases. The CDR3 sequence is 15 residues long. The CDR3 reads CASSYDRANTGELFF. The CDR3 DNA follows: TGTGCCAGCAGCTATGACAGGGCTAACACCGGGGAGCTGTTTTTT.

The genes are TRBV6-6 and TRBJ2-6, with a weak D call TRBD1 (6 bases). The length of the CDR3 is 15 residues. The V and J ends lost 6 bases and 3 bases respectively, with 12 bases between them. Germline assignment: CDR1 MNHNY and CDR2 SVGAGI (reference sequence). CDR3 bases: TGTGCCAGCAGGCCTCAGGGGCGTGGGGCCAACGTCCTGACTTTC. Translating it yields CASRPQGRGANVLTF.

This chain connects TRBV6-5 to TRBJ1-2, with 8 bases fitting TRBD1. This CDR3 has 14 residues. Trimming took 3 bases from V and 8 from J; bases not matched to a gene: 8. Germline values: CDR1 MNHEY, CDR2 SVGAGI. The CDR3 nucleotides are TGTGCCAGCAGTTATCTCGACAGGGGCCTAGGCTACACCTTC. It codes for CASSYLDRGLGYTF.